This TCR beta chain is from a study of cytomegalovirus exposure and HLA in healthy donors. Study results and limitations: TRBV6-2, TRBV6-3 and other indistinguishable V segments were excluded. Later analysis showed TCR association rates varying by HLA locus, highest for DRB1 and lowest for HLA-C. Later analysis demonstrated an association between a missense DCLRE1C variant and TCR beta V- and J-gene trimming.

All the people who gave samples were healthy bone marrow donors. Losses at the gene ends were 5 bases for V and 4 bases for J; bases not matched to a gene: 19. This CDR3 spans 19 amino acids. Germline CDR1 and CDR2: SGHAT and FQDESV (reference sequence). It was with 60 Vbeta and 13 Jbeta primers that the PCR ran. TCRdb keeps only in-frame clones here, not all; method: immunoSEQ multiplex PCR. The table for this sample gives 75,000 to 95,000 clones. Regarding this clone: No antigen is known for it.

The rearrangement uses TRBV11-1 and TRBJ2-2; 7 bases are a match to TRBD2. The origin of this receptor is a woman aged 55-69 years in good health and CMV-seronegative. Sequences were obtained from PBMCs. CDR3 in DNA: TGTGCCAGCAGCCACCGGGGGGTTTTCCTGGGGCAGAGCACCGGGGAGCTGTTTTTT. Translation gives CASSHRGVFLGQSTGELFF. Full variable domain (remainder filled in from reference TRBV11-1 and TRBJ2-2): EAEVAQSPRYKITEKSQAVAFWCDPISGHATLYWYRQILGQGPELLVQFQDESVVDDSQLPKDRFSAERLKGVDSTLKIQPAELGDSAMYLCASSHRGVFLGQSTGELFFGEGSRLTVL.